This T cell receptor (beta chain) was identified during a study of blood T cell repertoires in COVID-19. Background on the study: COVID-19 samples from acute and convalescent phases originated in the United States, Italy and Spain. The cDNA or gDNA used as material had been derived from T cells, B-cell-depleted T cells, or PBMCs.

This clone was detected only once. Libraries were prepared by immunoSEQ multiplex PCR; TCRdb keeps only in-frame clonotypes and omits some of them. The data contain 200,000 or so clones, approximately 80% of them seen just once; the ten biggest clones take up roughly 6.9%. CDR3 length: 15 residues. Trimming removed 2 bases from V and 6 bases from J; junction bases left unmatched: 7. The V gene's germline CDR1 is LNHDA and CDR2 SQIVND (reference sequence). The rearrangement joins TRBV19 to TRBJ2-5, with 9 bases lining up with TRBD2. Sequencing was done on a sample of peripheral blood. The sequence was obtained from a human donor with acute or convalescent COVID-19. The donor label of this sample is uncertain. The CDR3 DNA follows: TGTGCCAGTAGTATATGGGCTAGCGGGACCCAGACCCAGTACTTC. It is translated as CASSIWASGTQTQYF.